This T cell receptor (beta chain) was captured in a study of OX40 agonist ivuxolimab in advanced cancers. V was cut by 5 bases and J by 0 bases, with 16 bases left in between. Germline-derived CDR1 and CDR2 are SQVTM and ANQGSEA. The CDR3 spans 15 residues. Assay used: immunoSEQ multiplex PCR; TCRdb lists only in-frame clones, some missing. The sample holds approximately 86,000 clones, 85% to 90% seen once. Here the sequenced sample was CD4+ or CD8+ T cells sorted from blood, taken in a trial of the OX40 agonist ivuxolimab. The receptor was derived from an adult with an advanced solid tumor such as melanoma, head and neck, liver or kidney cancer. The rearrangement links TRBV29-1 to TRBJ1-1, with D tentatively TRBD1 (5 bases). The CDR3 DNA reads TGCAGCGTTAGACTGGGGCTCCGGATGAACACTGAAGCTTTCTTT. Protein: CSVRLGLRMNTEAFF.